The next 21 T cell receptor beta chains were all read from a single sample in a study of blood T cell repertoires in COVID-19. TCRdb's copy holds only in-frame clones and misses some; the assay was immunoSEQ multiplex PCR. This sample carries approximately 110,000 clones, roughly 76% of them seen once, and the ten largest clones take roughly 10%. Sequencing input: peripheral blood. The source of these receptors is a woman in her 70s with acute or convalescent COVID-19.

The V call is TRBV4-1, the J call TRBJ2-7; 8 positions match TRBD2. There are 16 residues in the CDR3. Germline CDR1 reads MGHRA; CDR2 reads YSYEKL. J lost 1 base, V lost 1 base, and 6 bases had no gene match. CDR3 sequence reads: CASSQVLRLASYEQYF. The CDR3 DNA reads as TGCGCCAGCAGCCAAGTTTTGAGACTAGCGTCCTACGAGCAGTACTTC.

A few counts support this clone. V and J are TRBV3-1 (or the pseudogene TRBV3-2) and TRBJ1-1, with TRBD1 matching 7 bases. The length of the CDR3 is 14 residues. Germline V gene sequence: CDR1 LGHDT, CDR2 YNNKEL (reference sequence). With V trimmed by 2 bases and J by 7 bases, 7 bases remained unmatched. Here the CDR3 reads CASSQSDREGEAFF. The CDR3 DNA reads as TGTGCCAGCAGCCAATCTGACAGGGAAGGTGAAGCTTTCTTT.

The genes are TRBV6-5 and TRBJ2-7; tentatively, D is TRBD1 (6 bases). CDR1 is MNHEY, CDR2 SVGAGI, per germline. Trimming took 6 bases from V and 0 from J, leaving 12 bases between them. The CDR3 has 14 amino acids. Here the CDR3 DNA reads TGTGCCAGCAGCGCGACAGGAAGCTCCTACGAGCAGTACTTC. This codes for CASSATGSSYEQYF.

The V call is TRBV11-2, the J call TRBJ2-3; 11 bases line up with TRBD2. The J segment lost 5 bases and the V segment lost 0 bases, leaving 1 base of the junction unmatched. The germline gives CDR1 SGHAT, CDR2 FQNNGV. The CDR3 extends over 15 amino acids. The CDR3 DNA follows: TGTGCCAGCAGCTTAGATGGACTAGCGGGAGATACGCAGTATTTT. It translates to CASSLDGLAGDTQYF.

The rearrangement links TRBV5-5 to TRBJ2-1, with D hard to call. The CDR3 runs 12 residues. Per germline, CDR1 SGHKS and CDR2 YYEKEE (reference sequence). V lost 2 bases and J 8 bases, leaving 8 bases between the germline ends. The CDR3 spells CASSFLNYEQFF. The CDR3 nucleotides are TGTGCCAGCAGCTTCCTGAACTATGAGCAGTTCTTC.

The sample holds a few counts of this clone. The rearrangement joins TRBV2 to TRBJ2-1, with 8 bases matching TRBD2. V lost 7 bases to trimming and J lost 0 bases; unmatched junction nucleotides: 11. The germline V gene encodes CDR1 SNHLY and CDR2 FYNNEI. The CDR3 totals 17 residues. CDR3 region: CASTVAGGGYSYNEQFF. The CDR3 DNA reads as TGTGCCAGCACGGTAGCCGGGGGGGGCTACTCCTACAATGAGCAGTTCTTC.

The chain joins TRBV5-1 to TRBJ1-2; 10 nucleotides agree with TRBD1. The CDR3 spans 17 residues. From germline, CDR1 is SGHRS and CDR2 YFSETQ. V was clipped by 0 bases and J by 7 bases; unmatched bases: 12. The CDR3 DNA reads TGCGCCAGCAGCTTGGACCGGGACAGGGGCTTAATATCTGGCTACACCTTC. It translates to CASSLDRDRGLISGYTF. Full variable domain (remainder filled in from reference TRBV5-1 and TRBJ1-2): KAGVTQTPRYLIKTRGQQVTLSCSPISGHRSVSWYQQTPGQGLQFLFEYFSETQRNKGNFPGRFSGRQFSNSRSEMNVSTLELGDSALYLCASSLDRDRGLISGYTFGSGTRLTVV.

The CDR3 nucleotides are TGTGCCTGGAGTCAATCGACAACAGCAGGAAACACCATATATTTT. Translated, it gives CAWSQSTTAGNTIYF. The chain recombines TRBV30 with TRBJ1-3; no clear D gene. Germline CDR1 GTSNPN, CDR2 SVGIG (reference sequence). Trimming shortened V by 2 bases and J by 4 bases, and 15 bases separated the two germline ends. The CDR3 is 15 residues long.

The chain has TRBV13 and TRBJ1-1; D is ambiguous. The CDR3 is 17 residues long. Between the trimmed V and J ends, which lost 2 bases and 2 bases, there was a span of 18 bases. Germline assignment: CDR1 PRHDT and CDR2 FYEKMQ (reference sequence). The CDR3 DNA sequence: TGTGCCAGCAGCTTAACCCCCTTGGTGAGGAGCAACACTGAAGCTTTCTTT. Translating it yields CASSLTPLVRSNTEAFF.

Notes on this clone: This CDR3 is also generated by other DNA sequences in the sample. This chain joins TRBV7-2 and TRBJ2-3; TRBD2 matches 10 bases. Germline V gene lookup returns CDR1 SGHTA and CDR2 FQGNSA. The trim removed 6 bases at V and 0 bases at J, leaving 3 bases unmatched. The CDR3 loop spans 15 amino acids. The CDR3 DNA follows: TGTGCCAGCAGTCGGACTAGCGGTAGCACAGATACGCAGTATTTT. The encoded protein is CASSRTSGSTDTQYF.

This chain links TRBV5-6 with TRBJ2-7; 10 bases are a match to TRBD2. V shed 3 bases and J 0 bases; nucleotides not matched to a gene: 3. The V gene's germline CDR1 is SGHDT and CDR2 YYEEEE. CDR3 size: 15 residues. CDR3: CASSWGTSVSYEQYF. CDR3 coding DNA: TGTGCCAGCAGCTGGGGGACTAGCGTCTCCTACGAGCAGTACTTC.

The rearrangement uses TRBV6-1 and TRBJ1-2; no definite D call. This CDR3 region has 14 residues. Germline V gives CDR1 MNHNS, CDR2 SASEGT. V was cut by 1 base and J by 1 base, with 7 bases left in between. CDR3 in amino acids: CASSEEESNYGYTF. CDR3 in DNA: TGTGCCAGCAGTGAAGAGGAGAGTAACTATGGCTACACCTTC.

This chain joins TRBV7-2 and TRBJ1-6; a weak D match, TRBD1 (6 bases). V was trimmed by 0 bases and J by 10 bases, leaving 19 bases between them. CDR1 and CDR2 from the germline V gene are SGHTA and FQGNSA. This CDR3 has 17 residues. CDR3 nucleotide sequence: TGTGCCAGCAGCTTAGCCCGTCCACAGGGTGCGGGCTCACCCCTCCACTTT. Its translation is CASSLARPQGAGSPLHF.

The chain uses TRBV13 and TRBJ2-5, with a weak D call TRBD2 (5 bases). Trimming took off 2 bases at V and 1 base at J, with 11 bases between the two ends. CDR3 length: 15 amino acids. Germline V gene lookup returns CDR1 PRHDT and CDR2 FYEKMQ (reference sequence). In DNA form, the CDR3 reads TGTGCCAGCAGCTTACGGGGTAGGGTCCAAGAGACCCAGTACTTC. The encoded protein is CASSLRGRVQETQYF.

This chain joins TRBV5-1 and TRBJ2-2; D is uncertain. V lost 0 bases and J 2 bases, leaving 8 bases between the germline ends. The CDR3 covers 15 residues. Germline-derived CDR1 and CDR2 are SGHRS and YFSETQ. CDR3: CASSLDGVNTGELFF. In nucleotides, the CDR3 is TGCGCCAGCAGCTTGGACGGAGTAAACACCGGGGAGCTGTTTTTT.

In this sample, this clone turned up once. The chain recombines TRBV9 with TRBJ2-7; 8 bases align to TRBD2. Trimming cost V 0 bases and J 7 bases; bases outside gene matches: 9. CDR3 length: 15 residues. The germline V gene has CDR1 SGDLS and CDR2 YYNGEE. The CDR3 nucleotides are TGTGCCAGCAGCGTAGACGTCGGGAGGGCAGGGGAGCAGTACTTC. Encoded protein: CASSVDVGRAGEQYF.

The chain employs TRBV24-1 and TRBJ2-1, with D maybe TRBD2 (5 bases). This CDR3 is 13 amino acids long. The V gene lost 4 bases and the J gene lost 6 bases, with 9 bases spanning the gap. Germline CDR1 and CDR2: KGHDR and SFDVKD. The CDR3 loop is CATSDGVPNEQFF. The CDR3 DNA reads as TGTGCCACCAGTGACGGGGTCCCCAATGAGCAGTTCTTC.

The chain joins TRBV6-5 to TRBJ1-4, with TRBD1 matching 10 bases. CDR3 size: 15 residues. V was clipped by 5 bases and J by 8 bases; unmatched bases: 8. Germline CDR1 is MNHEY and CDR2 is SVGAGI. In nucleotides, the CDR3 is TGTGCCAGCAGTCCCGACAGGGGGCGGTACGAAAAACTGTTTTTT. Translated, it gives CASSPDRGRYEKLFF.

The chain combines TRBV11-2 with TRBJ2-7; possibly TRBD1 for D (5 bases). Germline CDR1 reads SGHAT; CDR2 reads FQNNGV. The V and J ends lost 1 base and 6 bases respectively, with 16 bases between them. The CDR3 runs 15 residues. CDR3 sequence: CASSLVAAGQGEQYF. The CDR3 coding sequence is TGTGCCAGCAGCTTAGTGGCGGCAGGGCAGGGCGAGCAGTACTTC.

The genes are TRBV7-9 and TRBJ2-7; D is uncertain. V lost 1 base and J 6 bases, leaving 13 bases between the germline ends. Germline assignment: CDR1 SEHNR and CDR2 FQNEAQ (reference sequence). The CDR3 covers 14 residues. The CDR3 loop reads CASSLVAARIEQYF. For the CDR3, the DNA is TGTGCCAGCAGCTTAGTAGCCGCCCGAATCGAGCAGTACTTC.

This clone has only one observation. The junction and the germline gene differ at one end; a read error may be behind it. The chain has TRBV3-1 (or the pseudogene TRBV3-2) and TRBJ2-1; 8 nucleotides match TRBD2. The CDR3 contains 11 residues. The V gene's germline CDR1 is LGHDT and CDR2 YNNKEL (reference sequence). CDR3 sequence: CASSHIAGMVF. The CDR3 bases are TGTGCCAGCAGCCACATAGCGGGAATGGTCTTC.